This TCR beta chain was obtained from a study of T cells in Graves' hyperthyroidism and ophthalmopathy. Investigators excluded patients with uncontrolled infection, other autoimmune disease, pregnancy or lactation. For the diagnoses, clinical symptoms, serum thyroxine and TRAb, thyroid ultrasound and orbital computed tomography were used. Study-wide findings and caveats: A model of 13 V-J pairs discriminated ophthalmopathy from stable hyperthyroidism. In blood, most of the thyroid clonotypes expanded above 0.001 were also present.

The length of the CDR3 is 14 residues. V was clipped by 4 bases and J by 8 bases, with 14 bases between them. CDR1 and CDR2 from the germline V gene are ENHRY and SYGVKD. Notes on this clonotype: Its target is not known.

RNA transcripts were the template for amplifying TCR beta CDR3 regions. The HTBI set primed first-round TCR CDR3 RT-PCR. TCRdb re-analysed the multiplex PCR reads in MiXCR, keeping a single row per CDR3 protein. The sample yields approximately 640,000 distinct CDR3 sequences, about 45% seen once. The rearrangement links TRBV10-3 to TRBJ1-4; maybe TRBD1 (5 bases). The sample comprised peripheral blood or thyroid tissue (not recorded which). The clonotype comes from an adult man with Graves' disease, either hyperthyroidism or ophthalmopathy (not recorded which). CDR3 in DNA: TGTGCCATCAGTGGGAGCGGGACGGGGGAAAAACTGTTTTTT. It codes for CAISGSGTGEKLFF.